The rows below give T cell receptor beta chains drawn from one sample of a study of identical twins. TCRdb re-derived calls from the 5' RACE reads in MiXCR, one entry per CDR3 protein. This sample has some 560,000 distinct CDR3 sequences, with 9.6% found just once. These records were also assigned to another study, of yellow fever vaccine responses in identical twins.

The source material was PBMCs. The receptor source for this set is a young woman in good health. Both conserved end residues are part of each CDR3. D genes are given only for firm matches. Not every row has a clone size; where given, it reads once, few, many or a size class.

>11|many|TRBJ2-4|TRBD2|TRBV29-1
TGCAGCGTTGAGCGGGAGAACATTCAGTACTTC
CSVERENIQYF
>13|few|TRBJ2-1|NA|TRBV6-1
TGTGCCAGTACTTTAGGATCCGGTAATGAGCAGTTCTTC
CASTLGSGNEQFF
>14|NA|TRBJ2-5|NA|TRBV15
TGTGCCACCAGCAGAGTTGGAGCCAAAGAGACCCAGTACTTC
CATSRVGAKETQYF
>18|few|TRBJ2-7|NA|TRBV15
TGTGCCACCAGCAGAGTAGTCGGGGAGGGGGCTACTTCCTACGAGCAGTACTTC
CATSRVVGEGATSYEQYF
>14|NA|TRBJ2-2|TRBD2|TRBV29-1
TGCAGCGTTGGACTAGCCAGTAACACCGGGGAGCTGTTTTTT
CSVGLASNTGELFF
>13|few|TRBJ1-4|NA|TRBV29-1
TGCAGCGTTGGTCCGGGTACGGGTGAAAAACTGTTTTTT
CSVGPGTGEKLFF
>13|few|TRBJ2-2|NA|TRBV28
TGTGCCAGCAGTCAGACAGGACCCGGGGAGCTGTTTTTT
CASSQTGPGELFF
>15|many|TRBJ2-3|NA|TRBV10-2
TGCGCCAGCAGTGGACGGGGCAAAAGCACAGATACGCAGTATTTT
CASSGRGKSTDTQYF
>14|few|TRBJ2-3|TRBD2|TRBV20-1
TGCAGTGCCAGGACTAGCGGGGAGCCAAATACGCAGTATTTT
CSARTSGEPNTQYF
>14|many|TRBJ2-7|NA|TRBV4-3
TGCGCCAGCAGCCAAGGCAGGGGTCTCTACGAGCAGTACTTC
CASSQGRGLYEQYF